The next 6 T cell receptor beta chains were all read from a single sample in a study of blood T cell repertoires in COVID-19. Clones were read by immunoSEQ multiplex PCR, and TCRdb kept only the in-frame ones, dropping some. The data show roughly 440,000 clones, with 70% to 90% seen just once and 10% to 15% held by the top ten. Material: peripheral blood. The source of these receptors is a woman in her fifties or sixties with COVID-19, enrolled during active disease.

The gene calls are TRBV12-3 or TRBV12-4 and TRBJ1-2, with D perhaps TRBD1 (5 bases). This CDR3 spans 12 amino acids. The germline V and J ends were trimmed by 5 bases and 8 bases, with 12 bases remaining between them. This chain's CDR3 is CASSKQGFGYTF. As DNA, the CDR3 is TGTGCCAGCAGTAAGCAGGGTTTCGGCTACACCTTC.

The chain recombines TRBV5-1 with TRBJ2-3; TRBD2 agrees at 9 bases. Per germline, CDR1 SGHRS and CDR2 YFSETQ. Losses at the gene ends were 3 bases for V and 3 bases for J; bases not matched to a gene: 8. This CDR3 region has 16 residues. CDR3 protein: CASSSAIAGVTDTQYF. The CDR3 DNA is TGCGCCAGCAGCTCGGCAATAGCGGGGGTAACAGATACGCAGTATTTT.

J is TRBJ1-1 and V is TRBV30; 9 nucleotides match TRBD1. The CDR3 has 14 amino acids. Germline CDR1 GTSNPN, CDR2 SVGIG (reference sequence). V lost 7 bases to trimming and J lost 4 bases; unmatched junction nucleotides: 10. CDR3 DNA: TGTGCCTTACACAGGGGGCGCACAGTCACTGAAGCTTTCTTT. Its protein is CALHRGRTVTEAFF.

The rearrangement joins TRBV28 to TRBJ2-3; 9 nucleotides align to TRBD1. CDR1 and CDR2 (germline): MDHEN, SYDVKM. J lost 0 bases, V lost 2 bases, and 9 bases had no gene match. The CDR3 has 18 amino acids. CDR3 amino acids: CASSLKTGGSTSTDTQYF. DNA of the CDR3: TGTGCCAGCAGTTTAAAGACAGGGGGATCGACTAGCACAGATACGCAGTATTTT. The entire variable domain, with the rest obtained from reference TRBV28 and TRBJ2-3, is as follows: DVKVTQSSRYLVKRTGEKVFLECVQDMDHENMFWYRQDPGLGLRLIYFSYDVKMKEKGDIPEGYSVSREKKERFSLILESASTNQTSMYLCASSLKTGGSTSTDTQYFGPGTRLTVL.

This sequence joins TRBV2 and TRBJ2-1; TRBD2 is a possible D gene (6 bases). Germline CDR1 is SNHLY and CDR2 is FYNNEI. The V gene lost 4 bases and the J gene lost 3 bases, with 7 bases spanning the gap. The length of the CDR3 is 13 residues. CDR3 sequence (DNA): TGTGCCAGCAGTGCCGGGAGCTACAATGAGCAGTTCTTC. Protein sequence: CASSAGSYNEQFF.

This clone has more than one count but fewer than ten. The chain joins TRBV5-1 to TRBJ1-2; possible D gene TRBD1, 6 bases. The CDR3 extends over 11 amino acids. Germline assignment: CDR1 SGHRS and CDR2 YFSETQ. V lost 4 bases and J lost 10, with 11 bases in between. Written as DNA, the CDR3 is TGCGCCAGCAGCCTTGGACAGTTCTACACCTTC. Its translation is CASSLGQFYTF.